A selection of T cell receptor beta chains follows, all from one sample in a study of cytomegalovirus exposure and HLA in healthy donors. Assay: immunoSEQ multiplex PCR; the TCRdb copy retains only in-frame clones and omits some. This sample's table reports around 88,000 clones. The sample comprised PBMCs. The receptors derive from a girl aged 10-17 years in good health and CMV-seropositive. The CDR3 runs from the conserved cysteine through the conserved F or W. The D gene is left open where the match is weak.

TRBJ2-2 TRBV30 TRBD1 TGTGCCTGGAGTCCTCACAGGGGAACCGGGGAGCTGTTTTTT CAWSPHRGTGELFF
TRBJ2-5 TRBV2 TRBD1 TGTGCCAGCAGAGTGAAGACAGGGGAAGGAGAGACCCAGTACTTC CASRVKTGEGETQYF
TRBJ1-2 TRBV9 TRBD1 TGTGCCAGCAGCGACCAGACAGGGGATGGCTACACCTTC CASSDQTGDGYTF
TRBJ1-2 TRBV15 . TGTGCCACCAGCAGTTTCGGGGGGAATAACTATGGCTACACCTTC CATSSFGGNNYGYTF
TRBJ1-4 TRBV5-1 . TGCGCCAGCAGTTCGTGGGGGGGCGAAGAAAAACTGTTTTTT CASSSWGGEEKLFF
TRBJ2-7 TRBV2 . TGTGCCAGCAGTGACTACAGCGAGCAGTACTTC CASSDYSEQYF
TRBJ2-1 TRBV6-5 TRBD1 TGTGCCACTTCGACAGGGGCCCCCAATGAGCAGTTCTTC CATSTGAPNEQFF
TRBJ2-2 TRBV27 . TGTGCCAGCAGTTCGTCGAACACCGGGGAGCTGTTTTTT CASSSSNTGELFF
TRBJ1-5 TRBV6-1 . TGTGCCAGCAGTGACAGGGCCGTCGGGCCCCAGCATTTT CASSDRAVGPQHF
TRBJ2-4 TRBV5-3 . TGTGCCAGAAGCGCGACAGGGACTTTCAATCGGATTCAGTACTTC CARSATGTFNRIQYF
TRBJ1-3 TRBV5-4 TRBD1 TGTGCCAGCAGCCCGACAGGGGGCTCTGGAAACACCATATATTTT CASSPTGGSGNTIYF
TRBJ1-1 TRBV18 . TGTGCCAGCTCTGGGGGGGGAAACACTGAAGCTTTCTTT CASSGGGNTEAFF
TRBJ2-1 TRBV7-2 TRBD2 TGTGCCAGCAGCTTAGTGGGGGGGGTAGACAATGAGCAGTTCTTC CASSLVGGVDNEQFF
TRBJ1-1 TRBV10-3 . TGTGCCATCAGGGCAGAAGGGGCGTACACTGAAGCTTTCTTT CAIRAEGAYTEAFF
TRBJ1-6 TRBV4-1 . TGCGCCAGCAGTGACCGAGACAGGTCTAATTCACCCCTCCACTTT CASSDRDRSNSPLHF
TRBJ1-2 TRBV6-5 . TGTGCCAGCGTTGGAGGAACGGGGAACTATGGCTACACCTTC CASVGGTGNYGYTF
TRBJ2-3 TRBV28 . TGTGCCAGCAGTCCCGTTTTTCAAGGGGCAAAAAGGGGAGATACGCAGTATTTT CASSPVFQGAKRGDTQYF
TRBJ2-7 TRBV7-6 TRBD2 TGTGCCAGCAGCCCCGGACTAGGGGTCCACGAGCAGTACTTC CASSPGLGVHEQYF
TRBJ1-1 TRBV4-1 . TGCGCCAGCAGCCTCTTGGTTGGGACTGAAGATTTCTTT CASSLLVGTEDFF
TRBJ1-5 TRBV19 TRBD1 TGTGCCAGTAGACGTGCCGGGACAGGACCTAATCAGCCCCAGCATTTT CASRRAGTGPNQPQHF
TRBJ1-2 TRBV6-6 . TGTGCCAGCAGTTTACAGACAGGTACTTACGGCTACACCTTC CASSLQTGTYGYTF
TRBJ2-7 TRBV6-6 TRBD1 TGTGCCACCACCGGGACAGGGCACCACGAGCAGTACTTC CATTGTGHHEQYF
TRBJ1-2 TRBV6-5 TRBD1 TGTGCCAGCAGTGAACGACAGGGAGGCAATGGCTACACCTTC CASSERQGGNGYTF
TRBJ1-5 TRBV7-6 TRBD1 TGTGCCAGCAGCTTCGGCCCGGGACAGGGGAATCAGCCCCAGCATTTT CASSFGPGQGNQPQHF
TRBJ1-4 TRBV6-1 . TGTGCCATGGGAGGATCAACTAATGAAAAACTGTTTTTT CAMGGSTNEKLFF
TRBJ2-1 TRBV19 TRBD2 TGTGCCAGTAGTCCGATGGCGCTAGCGGGGGGGGGCTCCTACAATGAGCAGTTCTTC CASSPMALAGGGSYNEQFF
TRBJ2-1 TRBV4-1 TRBD1 TGCGCCAGCAGCCATGCCGGACAGGGGGGTAATGAGCAGTTCTTC CASSHAGQGGNEQFF
TRBJ1-2 TRBV4-1 . TGCGCCAGCAGCCAAAGACAGGAGCCTAACTATGGCTACACCTTC CASSQRQEPNYGYTF
TRBJ1-6 TRBV6-1 . TGTGCCAGCAGGGGGGCCCTTAATAATTCACCCCTCCACTTT CASRGALNNSPLHF